This TCR beta chain was retrieved from a study of T cell responses to AZD1222 COVID-19 vaccine. On the study more broadly: Second doses that came at about 4 or about 12 weeks were put together. Findings and caveats of the study: Rises in breadth and depth of Spike-specific TCRs came after two AZD1222 doses. In a largely white British group with more females than males, clonal diversity was possibly underestimated.

Note on this clone: Antigen: not known.

The length of the CDR3 is 11 residues. Trimming cost V 4 bases and J 11 bases, with 11 bases left between them. Repertoires were generated with immunoSEQ multiplex PCR, while TCRdb's copy carries only in-frame clones and drops some. The sample shows about 170,000 clones, roughly 92% of them seen only once. This receptor was obtained from an adult in good health. The sample consisted of peripheral blood, taken on day 0 of AZD1222 vaccination. This chain uses TRBV12-3 or TRBV12-4 with TRBJ2-5; D may be TRBD2 (6 bases). The CDR3 is CASSSGTPQYF. For the CDR3, the DNA is TGTGCCAGCAGTTCCGGGACTCCGCAGTACTTC.